Below are 32 T cell receptor beta chains sequenced from a single sample in a study of OX40 agonist ivuxolimab in advanced cancers. Profiling relied on immunoSEQ multiplex PCR, and the TCRdb table lists in-frame clones only, not all of them. The sample lists under 20,000 clones; roughly 60% were seen once. This specimen consisted of CD4+ or CD8+ T cells sorted from blood, obtained in a trial of the OX40 agonist ivuxolimab. The receptors were gathered from an adult with an advanced solid tumor such as melanoma, head and neck, liver or kidney cancer.

This chain connects TRBV6-6 to TRBJ1-1; the D gene is possibly TRBD1 (6 bases). V dropped 6 bases and J dropped 3 bases, with 14 bases sitting between them. The CDR3 covers 14 residues. CDR1 MNHNY and CDR2 SVGAGI come from the germline V gene (reference sequence). The CDR3 nucleotides are TGTGCCAGCAGGAGGGGGACTGCGTACACTGAAGCTTTCTTT. It specifies CASRRGTAYTEAFF.

This chain connects TRBV4-2 to TRBJ1-2; 12 nucleotides match TRBD1. The germline V gene has CDR1 LGHNA and CDR2 YNFKEQ. This CDR3 has 15 amino acids. Unmatched junction bases numbered 5, after V lost 2 bases and J lost 7 bases. As DNA, the CDR3 is TGTGCCAGCAGCCAAATTGGGACAGGGGGCCGTGGCTACACCTTC. It yields the protein CASSQIGTGGRGYTF.

V and J are TRBV9 and TRBJ2-2; D unresolved. CDR3 length: 14 amino acids. Germline V CDR1 and CDR2: SGDLS, YYNGEE. V gave up 0 bases and J gave up 6 bases, with 9 bases separating them. Written as DNA, the CDR3 is TGTGCCAGCAGCGTAGAGAATTTATCCGGGGAGCTGTTTTTT. Protein product: CASSVENLSGELFF.

The rearrangement links TRBV7-4 to TRBJ2-7, with D possibly matching TRBD1 (5 bases). CDR3 length equals 13 residues. V shed 6 bases and J shed 4 bases, with 13 bases lying between them. CDR1 and CDR2 from the germline V gene are SGHVT and SQSDAQ. The CDR3 nucleotides read TGTGCCAGCAGGGGCCAGGGTGCATACGAGCAGTACTTC. Translation gives CASRGQGAYEQYF.

Comments on this clone: A much larger clone sits a single nucleotide away, making a read error possible. The rearrangement links TRBV5-5 to TRBJ2-7; no definite D call. V lost 4 bases to trimming and J lost 7 bases, with 9 bases between them. CDR1 and CDR2 from the germline V gene are SGHKS and YYEKEE (reference sequence). CDR3 length: 11 residues. For the CDR3, the DNA is TGTGCCAGCAGCACGGCAGCAGAGCAGTACTTC. It encodes CASSTAAEQYF.

V gene TRBV10-3 combines with J gene TRBJ1-2; TRBD1 matches at 9 bases. With V trimmed by 11 bases and J by 5 bases, 9 bases remained unmatched. CDR1 ENHRY and CDR2 SYGVKD come from the germline V gene. The CDR3 is 13 amino acids. DNA for the CDR3: TGTGCCGCTTCGGACAGGGGAGATTATGGCTACACCTTC. Protein sequence: CAASDRGDYGYTF.

This rearrangement joins TRBV7-5 to TRBJ2-2; the table calls TRBD2, which could not be checked here. TRBV7-5 is tagged as a pseudogene. This CDR3 has 15 residues. The CDR3 region is CASSLAASDTGELFF. In DNA form, the CDR3 reads TGTGCCAGCAGCTTAGCGGCCAGCGACACCGGGGAGCTGTTTTTT.

The rearrangement links TRBV29-1 to TRBJ1-1; D may be TRBD1 (5 bases). Germline loops: CDR1 SQVTM, CDR2 ANQGSEA. The V gene lost 7 bases and the J gene lost 1 base, with 22 bases spanning the gap. This CDR3 contains 16 residues. CDR3 amino acids: CSGLEGGAKANTEAFF. The CDR3 DNA sequence: TGCAGCGGCCTCGAAGGAGGGGCGAAGGCGAACACTGAAGCTTTCTTT.

The gene calls are TRBV29-1 and TRBJ2-7, with 10 bases fitting TRBD2. The V and J ends lost 2 bases and 2 bases, in that order; junction bases with no gene match: 9. CDR1 is SQVTM, CDR2 ANQGSEA, per germline. This CDR3 spans 16 amino acids. DNA of the CDR3: TGCAGCGTTGAATTGTCTAGCGGGGGCCTTACCTACGAGCAGTACTTC. Translated: CSVELSSGGLTYEQYF.

The gene calls are TRBV2 and TRBJ2-1; D is perhaps TRBD1 or TRBD2 (5 bases each). The V gene's germline CDR1 is SNHLY and CDR2 FYNNEI. CDR3 size: 14 residues. Trimming left V 10 bases short and J 3 bases short, with 16 bases between. CDR3 coding DNA: TGTGCCACCAACCGGGACGGAGACTACAATGAGCAGTTCTTC. It is translated as CATNRDGDYNEQFF. The full variable domain, in which reference TRBV2 and TRBJ2-1 provide the parts outside the CDR3, is EPEVTQTPSHQVTQMGQEVILRCVPISNHLYFYWYRQILGQKVEFLVSFYNNEISEKSEIFDDQFSVERPDGSNFTLKIRSTKLEDSAMYFCATNRDGDYNEQFFGPGTRLTVL.

Concerning this clone itself: One end of the junction does not line up with germline, which may come from a read error. The chain couples TRBV30 to TRBJ2-4, with 8 bases lining up with TRBD1. Per the germline V gene, CDR1 is GTSNPN and CDR2 is SVGIG (reference sequence). The CDR3 extends over 15 amino acids. For the CDR3, the DNA is TGTGCCTGGAGTGGTTGGCAGGGGGCCAGAAACATTCAGTACTTC. This encodes CAWSGWQGARNIQYF. The full variable domain, with the rest looked up from reference TRBV30 and TRBJ2-4, is SQTIHQWPATLVQPVGSPLSLECTVEGTSNPNLYWYRQAAGRGLQLLFYSVGIGQISSEVPQNLSASRPQDRQFILSSKKLLLSDSGFYLCAWSGWQGARNIQYFGAGTRLSVL.

In this sample, this clone turned up a few times. CDR3: CASSAGNQPQHF. The CDR3 region has the DNA TGTGCCAGCAGCGCAGGGAATCAGCCCCAGCATTTT. The chain has TRBV7-9 and TRBJ1-5; D may be TRBD1 (5 bases). CDR3 length equals 12 residues. V dropped 5 bases and J dropped 4 bases, with 6 bases sitting between them. CDR1 SEHNR and CDR2 FQNEAQ come from the germline V gene (reference sequence).

The J gene is TRBJ2-3, the V gene TRBV29-1, with D tentatively TRBD1 or TRBD2 (5 bases each). Per the germline V gene, CDR1 is SQVTM and CDR2 is ANQGSEA. V lost 3 bases to trimming and J lost 3 bases, with 13 bases between them. The CDR3 loop spans 14 amino acids. CDR3 sequence: CSVEGDTMTDTQYF. CDR3 in DNA: TGCAGCGTTGAGGGGGATACGATGACAGATACGCAGTATTTT.

Concerning this clone: A read error is likely here: a far larger clone is one base away. The same CDR3 is also encoded by other DNA sequences in this sample. V usage is TRBV2 and J usage is TRBJ1-2; 7 bases fit TRBD1. The CDR3 extends over 13 amino acids. Germline trimming cut 3 bases from V and 6 bases from J; bases unmatched to any gene: 4. Germline CDR1 SNHLY, CDR2 FYNNEI. The CDR3 loop is CASSEYRGHGYTF. CDR3 nucleotide sequence: TGTGCCAGCAGTGAGTACAGGGGCCATGGCTACACCTTC.

V gene TRBV5-1 combines with J gene TRBJ1-3; D is ambiguous. V was clipped by 5 bases and J by 3 bases, with 9 bases between them. CDR1 and CDR2 from the germline V gene are SGHRS and YFSETQ. CDR3 size: 13 residues. The CDR3 loop reads CASRGKGGNTIYF. Written as DNA, the CDR3 is TGCGCCAGCAGGGGGAAAGGTGGAAACACCATATATTTT.

This chain joins TRBV6-1 and TRBJ1-1, with D unresolved. V was trimmed by 0 bases and J by 5 bases, leaving 16 bases between them. The CDR3 has 16 residues. Per the germline V gene, CDR1 is MNHNS and CDR2 is SASEGT. As DNA, the CDR3 is TGTGCCAGCAGTGAAGCGAGAGAGGGAGTAAAAACTGAAGCTTTCTTT. It specifies CASSEAREGVKTEAFF.

This chain links TRBV5-6 with TRBJ2-7; D possibly corresponds to TRBD2 (6 bases). There are 12 residues in the CDR3. V was trimmed by 5 bases and J by 6 bases, leaving 12 bases between them. Germline CDR1 and CDR2: SGHDT and YYEEEE. The chain's CDR3 is CASRSPGGEQYF. The CDR3 DNA reads TGTGCCAGCAGATCCCCCGGGGGCGAGCAGTACTTC.

The rearrangement links TRBV27 to TRBJ2-7; TRBD1 might be the D (5 bases). CDR1 and CDR2 (germline): MNHEY, SMNVEV (reference sequence). The CDR3 spans 14 residues. V was trimmed by 5 bases and J by 0 bases, leaving 11 bases between them. Written as DNA, the CDR3 is TGTGCCAGCAGTGAAATCAGGGACTCCTACGAGCAGTACTTC. This codes for CASSEIRDSYEQYF.

This clone came up a few times. The chain has TRBV21-1 and TRBJ2-1; the table names TRBD2, a call not compared with the DNA. TRBV21-1 is recorded as a pseudogene. The CDR3 runs 12 residues. The CDR3 DNA sequence: TGTGCCAGCACCTCGGGGTACAATGAGCAGTTCTTC. Protein sequence: CASTSGYNEQFF.

The chain joins TRBV6-1 to TRBJ2-1; TRBD2 agrees at 12 bases. This CDR3 has 15 residues. V lost 9 bases and J lost 4; bases outside the gene matches: 7. Looked up from germline, CDR1 is MNHNS and CDR2 is SASEGT. CDR3 amino acids: CASGLTSGGYNEQFF. DNA of the CDR3: TGTGCCAGTGGATTGACTAGCGGGGGATACAATGAGCAGTTCTTC.

The gene calls are TRBV7-9 and TRBJ2-2; no reliable D call. Germline loops: CDR1 SEHNR, CDR2 FQNEAQ (reference sequence). This CDR3 has 12 amino acids. V lost 5 bases to trimming and J lost 8 bases, with 9 bases between them. The chain's CDR3 is CASSLRLGELFF. CDR3 nucleotide sequence: TGTGCCAGCAGCCTGAGGTTGGGGGAGCTGTTTTTT.

The chain has TRBV7-2 and TRBJ2-7, with 7 bases aligning to TRBD1. Trimming cost V 5 bases and J 4 bases; bases outside gene matches: 14. This CDR3 is 16 amino acids long. Germline lookup yields CDR1 SGHTA and CDR2 FQGNSA. The DNA of the CDR3 is TGTGCCAGCAGCAAAAGATCAGGGGGTAGAGGGTACGAGCAGTACTTC. As protein: CASSKRSGGRGYEQYF.

The chain uses TRBV6-6 and TRBJ1-2; D unclear. CDR3 length equals 14 residues. Trimming removed 0 bases at V and 7 bases at J, with 12 bases between. Germline V gene sequence: CDR1 MNHNY, CDR2 SVGAGI (reference sequence). The CDR3 sequence: CASSYSRYLVGYTF. The CDR3 DNA reads TGTGCCAGCAGTTACTCTCGGTATTTAGTTGGCTACACCTTC.

This chain joins TRBV27 and TRBJ1-2, with 9 bases that match TRBD1. CDR1 is MNHEY and CDR2 is SMNVEV in the germline V gene (reference sequence). This CDR3 spans 14 amino acids. V was pared by 6 bases and J by 2 bases, with 4 bases of the junction left unmatched. The CDR3: CASSGGTGNYGYTF. The CDR3 DNA follows: TGTGCCAGCAGCGGGGGGACAGGGAACTATGGCTACACCTTC.

The chain couples TRBV29-1 to TRBJ2-7; D is unresolved. Germline-derived CDR1 and CDR2 are SQVTM and ANQGSEA. This CDR3 spans 11 amino acids. Deletions cut 4 bases from V and 4 bases from J, with 8 bases between. In DNA form, the CDR3 reads TGCAGCGTTGTAGGGCTATACGAGCAGTACTTC. Its translation: CSVVGLYEQYF.

This clone came up a few times. The V and J genes are TRBV7-8 and TRBJ2-7; TRBD2 matches at 10 bases. The CDR3 has 14 residues. The trim removed 8 bases at V and 7 bases at J, leaving 11 bases unmatched. Germline CDR1 and CDR2: SGHVS and FQNEAQ. The CDR3 loop is CASFLSGGTGEQYF. In DNA form, the CDR3 reads TGTGCCAGCTTTCTTAGCGGGGGGACGGGTGAGCAGTACTTC.

This chain links TRBV7-9 with TRBJ2-5; weak D call: TRBD2 (6 bases). CDR1 and CDR2 (germline): SEHNR, FQNEAQ (reference sequence). The V gene lost 1 base and the J gene lost 5 bases, with 17 bases spanning the gap. This CDR3 spans 16 amino acids. The CDR3 here is CASSLGPTGERETQYF. In nucleotides, the CDR3 is TGTGCCAGCAGCTTAGGCCCTACGGGGGAGCGGGAGACCCAGTACTTC.

The chain uses TRBV5-4 and TRBJ2-1; D is perhaps TRBD2 (6 bases). Trimming left V 5 bases short and J 6 bases short, with 15 bases between. The germline gives CDR1 SGHNT, CDR2 YYREEE (reference sequence). The length of the CDR3 is 14 residues. The CDR3 region is CASRLSTGLNEQFF. CDR3 in DNA: TGTGCCAGCAGGCTCTCCACGGGACTCAATGAGCAGTTCTTC.

V is TRBV6-5 and J is TRBJ2-3, with 7 positions matching TRBD2. This CDR3 comprises 16 residues. With V trimmed by 0 bases and J by 3 bases, 6 bases remained unmatched. The V gene's germline CDR1 is MNHEY and CDR2 SVGAGI. CDR3 sequence: CASSYSNGGLTDTQYF. The CDR3 DNA reads as TGTGCCAGCAGTTACTCTAACGGGGGGTTGACAGATACGCAGTATTTT.

The CDR3 here is CAWSVPESPEFGLSGNTIYF. Written as DNA, the CDR3 is TGTGCCTGGAGTGTACCCGAATCTCCGGAGTTTGGCCTCTCTGGAAACACCATATATTTT. This chain links TRBV30 with TRBJ1-3; D is unresolved. There are 20 residues in the CDR3. CDR1 is GTSNPN, CDR2 SVGIG, per germline (reference sequence). V lost 0 bases to trimming and J lost 0 bases, with 24 bases between them.

V and J are TRBV7-6 and TRBJ2-1; D is unclear. This CDR3 region has 13 residues. In germline, CDR1 is SGHVS, CDR2 FNYEAQ. V gave up 1 base and J gave up 9 bases, with 10 bases separating them. CDR3 nucleotide sequence: TGTGCCAGCAGCTTAGTTTTCCTTGGTGAGCAGTTCTTC. The encoded protein is CASSLVFLGEQFF.

Only one count was recorded for this clone. The CDR3 coding sequence is TGTGCCAGCAGCCAATTTCTTGGGGAGTATAGCAATCAGCCCCAGCATTTT. As protein: CASSQFLGEYSNQPQHF. The gene calls are TRBV4-2 and TRBJ1-5, with D unresolved. In germline, CDR1 is LGHNA, CDR2 YNFKEQ. The CDR3 covers 17 residues. Trimming cost V 2 bases and J 0 bases, with 14 bases left between them.